Listed here are 7 T cell receptor beta chains from one sample, sequenced in a study of CD8+CD57+ T cells in acquired aplastic anemia. TCR beta VDJ and CDR3 profiles were obtained from a genomic DNA template. MiXCR was run by TCRdb on the reads, yielding one entry per CDR3 protein. Found here are around 430,000 distinct CDR3 sequences, about a third of them singletons; the top ten hold less than 1%. For sequencing, patients were chosen who had shown expansion of CD8+CD57+ cells by flow cytometry. Sequencing was carried out using sorted CD4+, CD8+, or CD8+CD57+ T cells (not recorded which) from PBMCs. The receptor source for this set is a human donor with aplastic anemia.

Worth noting for this clonotype: This may stem from a read error, because a much larger clone lies one nucleotide away. The chain recombines TRBV20-1 with TRBJ2-7; unclear D gene. The germline CDR1 and CDR2 sequences are DFQATT and SNEGSKA (reference sequence). V lost 3 bases to trimming and J lost 3 bases, with 15 bases between them. This CDR3 has 14 amino acids. The CDR3 nucleotides read TGCAGTGCTAGCCCTAGAGAGTCGGGCTACGAGCAGTACTTC. Translated: CSASPRESGYEQYF.

The CDR3: CASKPDGVWGKNKNIQYF. In nucleotides, the CDR3 is TGTGCCAGCAAACCCGACGGAGTATGGGGGAAAAACAAAAACATTCAGTACTTC. The chain is built from TRBV7-9 and TRBJ2-4; the D call may be TRBD1 or TRBD2 (5 bases each). The CDR3 covers 18 residues. Germline V CDR1 and CDR2: SEHNR, FQNEAQ (reference sequence). V was trimmed by 7 bases and J by 3 bases, leaving 25 bases between them.

A few counts support this clonotype. Given a much more abundant clone one base away, this may be a read error. The rearrangement uses TRBV2 and TRBJ2-7; D not resolved. CDR1 and CDR2 from the germline V gene are SNHLY and FYNNEI. The CDR3 is 12 residues long. V was pared by 4 bases and J by 6 bases, with 10 bases between. The CDR3 DNA reads as TGTGCCAGCAGTGGTTCAAACTGCGAGCAGTACTTC. Its translation: CASSGSNCEQYF.

The chain uses TRBV4-3 and TRBJ2-1, with D unresolved. The ends were cut back, 0 bases at V and 4 bases at J, with 10 bases in the middle. CDR1 is LGHNA, CDR2 YSLEER, per germline. The CDR3 covers 15 residues. DNA for the CDR3: TGCGCCAGCAGCCAAGACAAGGTGTATTACAATGAGCAGTTCTTC. Translation: CASSQDKVYYNEQFF.

This clonotype was counted between two and nine times. Mismatch with germline at one junction end may stem from a read error. This chain connects TRBV5-1 to TRBJ2-2; TRBD1 agrees at 10 bases. The CDR3 has 14 residues. CDR1 and CDR2 (germline): SGHRS, YFSETQ. The chain's CDR3 is CASSLGQGAGELFF. The CDR3 DNA follows: TGTGCCAGCAGCTTAGGACAGGGGGCCGGGGAGCTGTTTTTT.

To note about this clonotype: This could be a read error, since a much larger clone is one nucleotide away. Given the absence of the conserved phenylalanine or tryptophan at the CDR3 end, a read error is likely. The V gene is TRBV20-1, the J gene TRBJ1-1; perhaps TRBD1 as D (5 bases). The germline gives CDR1 DFQATT, CDR2 SNEGSKA (reference sequence). This CDR3 has 11 residues. Trimming took 6 bases from V and 3 from J, leaving 8 bases between them. The CDR3 DNA follows: TGCAGTGCGGGCAGGGACACTGAAGCTTTCTCT. Encoded protein: CSAGRDTEAFS.

This clonotype has at least ten counts. V gene TRBV10-3 combines with J gene TRBJ2-7; the D gene is possibly TRBD1 (6 bases). V was shortened by 6 bases and J by 0 bases, with 12 bases between the two germline ends. The CDR3 contains 14 residues. The germline V gene has CDR1 ENHRY and CDR2 SYGVKD. The CDR3 spells CAISQTGLSYEQYF. CDR3 DNA: TGTGCCATCAGCCAGACAGGCCTCTCCTACGAGCAGTACTTC.